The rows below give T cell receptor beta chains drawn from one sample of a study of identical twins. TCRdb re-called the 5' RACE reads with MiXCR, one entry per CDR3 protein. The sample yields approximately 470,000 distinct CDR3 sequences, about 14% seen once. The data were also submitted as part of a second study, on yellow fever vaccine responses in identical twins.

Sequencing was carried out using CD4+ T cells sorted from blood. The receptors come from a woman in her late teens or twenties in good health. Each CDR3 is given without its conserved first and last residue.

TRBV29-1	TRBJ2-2	SASTSGSNTGELF
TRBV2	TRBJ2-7	ASRDGTSGSTGEQY
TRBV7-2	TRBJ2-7	ASSSPNRGLRSGEQY
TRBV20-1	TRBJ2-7	SASGDTLYEQY
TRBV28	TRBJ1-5	ASSSEYSNQPQH
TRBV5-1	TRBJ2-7	ASSPQELAGDHEQY
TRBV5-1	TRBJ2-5	ASSRGRLAGDVIETQY
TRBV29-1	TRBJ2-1	SLPGGLAISYNEQF
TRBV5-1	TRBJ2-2	ASSLGQGADTGELF
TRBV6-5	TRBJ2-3	ASSSKGGDTQY
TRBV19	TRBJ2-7	ASIGDSPNEQY
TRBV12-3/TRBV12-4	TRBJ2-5	ASSQTRFQETQY
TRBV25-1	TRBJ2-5	ASSPTRGRLETQY
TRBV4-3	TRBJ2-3	ASSRGRPDTQY
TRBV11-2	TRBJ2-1	ASSTLPLGEQF
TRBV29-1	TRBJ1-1	SVRVGSQNTEAF
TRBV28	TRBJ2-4	ASSPYMGLSIQY
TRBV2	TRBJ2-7	ASRQGIYEQY
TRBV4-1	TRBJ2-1	ASSRLGASSYNEQF
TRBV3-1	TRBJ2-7	ASSQGLLAGAIPYEQY
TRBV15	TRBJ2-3	ATSREHRGGADTQY
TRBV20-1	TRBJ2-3	SARDPGGSRTDTQY
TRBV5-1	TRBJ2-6	ASSSRVGANVLT
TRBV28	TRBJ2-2	ASSLWGPTGELF
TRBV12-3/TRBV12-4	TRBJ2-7	ASSGGTIEQY
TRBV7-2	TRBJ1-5	ASSLASGDLEQPQH
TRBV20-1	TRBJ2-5	SARAARIGETQY
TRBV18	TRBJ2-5	ASSPSAAGKGETQY
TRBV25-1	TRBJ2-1	ASSEYRGRNEQF
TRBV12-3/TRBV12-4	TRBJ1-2	ASSLDYNYGYT
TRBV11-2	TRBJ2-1	ASSRPGPFNEQF
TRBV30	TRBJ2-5	AWRDLRRYQETQY
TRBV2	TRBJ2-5	ASSDRDRAKKTQY
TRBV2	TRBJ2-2	ASWRDSFTGELF
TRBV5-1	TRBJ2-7	ASSLIPGGVSYEQY
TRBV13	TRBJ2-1	ASSLFFLGLHSYNEQF
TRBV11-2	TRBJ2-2	ASSLEGQGKGTGELF
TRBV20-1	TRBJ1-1	SAEPRTGRGTEAF